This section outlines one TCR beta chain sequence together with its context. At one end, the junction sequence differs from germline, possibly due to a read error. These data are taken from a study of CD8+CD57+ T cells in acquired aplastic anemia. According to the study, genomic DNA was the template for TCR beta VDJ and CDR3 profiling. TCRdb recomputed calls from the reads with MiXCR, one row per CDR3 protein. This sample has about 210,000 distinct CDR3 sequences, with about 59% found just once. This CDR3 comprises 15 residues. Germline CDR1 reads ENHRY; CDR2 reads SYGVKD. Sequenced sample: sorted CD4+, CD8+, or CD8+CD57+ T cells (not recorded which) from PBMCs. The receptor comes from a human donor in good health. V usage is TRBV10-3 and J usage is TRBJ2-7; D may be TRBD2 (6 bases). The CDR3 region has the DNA TGTACCATCAGTGAGTTGGGGGGAGCAACCTACGAGCAGTACTTC. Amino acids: CTISELGGATYEQYF.